These T cell receptor beta chains were read from a single sample in a study of blood T cell repertoires in COVID-19. The data were produced by immunoSEQ multiplex PCR, yet TCRdb's version contains in-frame clones alone and is incomplete. The sample gives about 43,000 clones, about nine tenths of which show up once; approximately 8% is in the top ten. The material sequenced was peripheral blood. These receptors were obtained from a man aged 55 to 70 with active COVID-19. The CDR3 runs from the conserved cysteine through the conserved F or W. A D gene is named only where the DNA matches it firmly. Expanded clones get a size class; other rows say once, few or many, or leave the size out.

V gene	clone size	D gene	J gene	CDR3 protein	CDR3 DNA
TRBV2	NA	TRBD2	TRBJ2-6	CASDESGKGTGANVLTF	TGTGCCAGCGATGAAAGCGGGAAGGGGACTGGGGCCAACGTCCTGACTTTC
TRBV28	NA	TRBD1	TRBJ1-6	CASSQTTGGNSPLHF	TGTGCCAGCAGTCAGACGACAGGGGGAAATTCACCCCTCCACTTT
TRBV7-9	NA	NA	TRBJ1-1	CASSSRGDTEAFF	TGTGCCAGCAGCTCGCGGGGGGACACTGAAGCTTTCTTT
TRBV5-1	NA	TRBD1	TRBJ2-5	CASSSGGETQYF	TGCGCCAGCAGCTCAGGGGGAGAGACCCAGTACTTC
TRBV6-5	NA	TRBD1	TRBJ2-7	CASSYPGTDEQYF	TGTGCCAGCAGTTACCCAGGGACAGACGAGCAGTACTTC
TRBV6-5	NA	NA	TRBJ1-2	CASSSRWGPDGYTF	TGTGCCAGCAGCTCACGGTGGGGGCCGGATGGCTACACCTTC
TRBV18	NA	NA	TRBJ1-1	CASSPPSTTLNTEAFF	TGTGCCAGCTCACCACCCTCCACGACTTTGAACACTGAAGCTTTCTTT
TRBV5-6	NA	NA	TRBJ1-1	CASSLVSGEAFF	TGTGCCAGCAGCTTGGTGTCGGGTGAAGCTTTCTTT
TRBV7-2	NA	TRBD1	TRBJ1-1	CASSPMGQAAEAFF	TGTGCCAGCAGCCCCATGGGACAGGCGGCTGAAGCTTTCTTT
TRBV19	NA	NA	TRBJ2-2	CASSTPRTGNTGELFF	TGTGCCAGTAGTACCCCCCGAACAGGCAACACCGGGGAGCTGTTTTTT
TRBV5-1	NA	TRBD2	TRBJ2-2	CASILGLAGGPYTGELFF	TGCGCCAGCATACTAGGGCTAGCGGGAGGGCCGTACACCGGGGAGCTGTTTTTT
TRBV7-6	NA	NA	TRBJ1-4	CASSLGGGVRNEKLFF	TGTGCCAGCAGCTTAGGCGGGGGAGTAAGAAATGAAAAACTGTTTTTT
TRBV7-3	NA	TRBD2	TRBJ2-5	CASSLGAASGQETQYF	TGTGCCAGCAGCTTAGGTGCGGCTAGCGGCCAAGAGACCCAGTACTTC
TRBV9	NA	TRBD1	TRBJ1-6	CASSAGQGDNSPLHF	TGTGCCAGCAGCGCTGGACAGGGCGATAATTCACCCCTCCACTTT
TRBV10-3	NA	NA	TRBJ2-1	CAISGGAVSNNEQFF	TGTGCCATCAGTGGAGGTGCCGTTTCAAACAATGAGCAGTTCTTC
TRBV29-1	NA	NA	TRBJ2-5	CSVSGETQYF	TGCAGCGTTTCCGGGGAGACCCAGTACTTC
TRBV6-1	once	TRBD2	TRBJ2-1	CASSVPEGLAGASSYNEQFF	TGTGCCAGCAGTGTACCGGAGGGACTAGCGGGAGCGAGCTCCTACAATGAGCAGTTCTTC
TRBV6-5	NA	NA	TRBJ2-7	CASSLQSYEQYF	TGTGCCAGCAGTTTACAATCCTACGAGCAGTACTTC
TRBV5-1	NA	TRBD1	TRBJ2-5	CASSSGTGNNRYQETQYF	TGCGCCAGCAGTTCGGGGACAGGGAATAACCGGTACCAAGAGACCCAGTACTTC
TRBV5-4	NA	NA	TRBJ2-3	CASSLAGTRSDTQYF	TGTGCCAGCAGCTTGGCAGGAACTAGATCTGATACGCAGTATTTT
TRBV6-5	NA	NA	TRBJ1-4	CASSHEGIEEKLFF	TGTGCCAGCAGTCATGAGGGAATCGAAGAAAAACTGTTTTTT
TRBV6-1	NA	NA	TRBJ2-3	CASSEGHYTQYF	TGTGCCAGCAGTGAAGGACACTATACGCAGTATTTT
TRBV4-1	NA	TRBD2	TRBJ2-2	CASSQPLAGTGELFF	TGCGCCAGCAGCCAGCCACTAGCGGGGACCGGGGAGCTGTTTTTT
TRBV6-5	NA	TRBD1	TRBJ2-2	CASRTTGGHAGELFF	TGTGCCAGCAGAACGACAGGGGGGCATGCCGGGGAGCTGTTTTTT
TRBV5-8	NA	NA	TRBJ2-7	CASSLGYREYNEQYF	TGTGCCAGCAGCTTGGGATACAGGGAGTACAACGAGCAGTACTTC
TRBV4-2	NA	TRBD1	TRBJ1-1	CASSHRDREPEAFF	TGTGCCAGCAGCCATCGGGACAGGGAACCTGAAGCTTTCTTT
TRBV20-1	NA	TRBD1	TRBJ2-5	CSASDQQGAGETQYF	TGCAGTGCTAGTGACCAACAGGGGGCTGGGGAGACCCAGTACTTC
TRBV6-5	NA	NA	TRBJ2-2	CASSRGNTGELFF	TGTGCCAGCAGCCGCGGAAACACCGGGGAGCTGTTTTTT
TRBV9	once	TRBD1	TRBJ2-7	CASSVALGQGGHEQYF	TGTGCCAGCAGCGTAGCTCTAGGACAGGGGGGACACGAGCAGTACTTC
TRBV2	once	NA	TRBJ2-3	CADDNGGTDTQYF	TGTGCCGACGACAATGGTGGCACAGATACGCAGTATTTT
TRBV4-3	NA	TRBD2	TRBJ2-5	CASSQGLARETQYF	TGCGCCAGCAGCCAGGGACTAGCTCGGGAGACCCAGTACTTC
TRBV7-2	NA	NA	TRBJ1-2	CASSLEIRGYGYTF	TGTGCCAGCAGCTTAGAAATCCGGGGTTATGGCTACACCTTC
TRBV19	NA	NA	TRBJ1-2	CASSFYGDYAWSNYGYTF	TGTGCCAGTAGCTTTTACGGGGACTACGCCTGGTCTAACTATGGCTACACCTTC
TRBV18	NA	TRBD1	TRBJ2-2	CASSPQTGGWNGELFF	TGTGCCAGCTCACCCCAGACAGGGGGATGGAACGGGGAGCTGTTTTTT
TRBV2	few	TRBD1	TRBJ1-3	CASIDRAGNTIYF	TGTGCCAGCATCGACAGGGCTGGAAACACCATATATTTT
TRBV5-1	NA	TRBD1	TRBJ1-2	CASSLVGQGDGYTF	TGCGCCAGCAGCTTGGTCGGACAGGGTGATGGCTACACCTTC
TRBV7-2	NA	NA	TRBJ2-1	CASSLSPVYNEQFF	TGTGCCAGCAGCTTAAGTCCGGTGTACAATGAGCAGTTCTTC
TRBV18	NA	NA	TRBJ2-5	CASSPGQEGRETQYF	TGTGCCAGCTCACCCGGACAGGAGGGAAGAGAGACCCAGTACTTC
TRBV27	NA	TRBD2	TRBJ2-2	CASSSGLVDTGELFF	TGTGCCAGCAGTTCGGGACTAGTGGACACCGGGGAGCTGTTTTTT
TRBV18	NA	TRBD2	TRBJ2-7	CASSPGYGLAGNEQYF	TGTGCCAGCTCACCGGGGTACGGACTAGCTGGGAACGAGCAGTACTTC
TRBV5-1	NA	TRBD1	TRBJ2-1	CASSTRTGANNEQFF	TGCGCCAGCAGCACTCGGACAGGGGCAAACAATGAGCAGTTCTTC
TRBV5-6	once	TRBD1	TRBJ1-2	CASSRQGTNYGYTF	TGTGCCAGCAGCCGACAGGGCACTAACTATGGCTACACCTTC
TRBV6-5	few	NA	TRBJ1-5	CASSSAGPDQPQHF	TGTGCCAGCAGCTCCGCAGGGCCGGATCAGCCCCAGCATTTT
TRBV9	NA	NA	TRBJ1-1	CASSALAENTEAFF	TGTGCCAGCAGCGCCCTCGCAGAGAACACTGAAGCTTTCTTT
TRBV18	NA	NA	TRBJ2-3	CASSPTGARDTQYF	TGTGCCAGCTCACCAACGGGAGCTCGAGATACGCAGTATTTT
TRBV19	NA	TRBD1	TRBJ1-2	CASVTGAGGYTF	TGTGCCAGTGTCACAGGGGCGGGGGGCTACACCTTC
TRBV19	NA	TRBD2	TRBJ2-1	CASSKQRGASYNEQFF	TGTGCCAGTAGTAAACAGCGGGGGGCCTCCTACAATGAGCAGTTCTTC
TRBV6-5	NA	NA	TRBJ2-3	CASSSTGVGYSDTQYF	TGTGCCAGCAGTTCGACAGGAGTTGGGTACTCAGATACGCAGTATTTT
TRBV9	NA	NA	TRBJ1-4	CASSVDQGLREKLFF	TGTGCCAGCAGCGTAGATCAGGGGTTAAGGGAAAAACTGTTTTTT
TRBV10-3	NA	TRBD1	TRBJ2-3	CAISPRDRVLGDTQYF	TGTGCCATCAGTCCCCGGGACAGGGTCCTGGGGGATACGCAGTATTTT